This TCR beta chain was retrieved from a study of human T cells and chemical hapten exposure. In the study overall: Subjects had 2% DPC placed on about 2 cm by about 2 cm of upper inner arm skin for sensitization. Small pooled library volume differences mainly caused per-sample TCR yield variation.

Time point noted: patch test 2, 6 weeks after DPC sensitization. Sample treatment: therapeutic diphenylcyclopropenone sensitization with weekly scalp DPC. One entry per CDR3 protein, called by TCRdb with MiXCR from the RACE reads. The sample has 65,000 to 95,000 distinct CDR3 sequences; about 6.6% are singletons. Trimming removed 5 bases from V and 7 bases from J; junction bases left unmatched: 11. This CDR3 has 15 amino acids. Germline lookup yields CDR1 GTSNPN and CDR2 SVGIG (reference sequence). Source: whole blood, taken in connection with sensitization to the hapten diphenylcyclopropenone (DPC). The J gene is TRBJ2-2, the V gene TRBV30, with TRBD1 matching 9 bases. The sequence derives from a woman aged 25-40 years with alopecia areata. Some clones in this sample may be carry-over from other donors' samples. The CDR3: CAWDIAGTGIGELFF. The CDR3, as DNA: TGTGCCTGGGACATAGCCGGGACAGGGATCGGGGAGCTGTTTTTT.